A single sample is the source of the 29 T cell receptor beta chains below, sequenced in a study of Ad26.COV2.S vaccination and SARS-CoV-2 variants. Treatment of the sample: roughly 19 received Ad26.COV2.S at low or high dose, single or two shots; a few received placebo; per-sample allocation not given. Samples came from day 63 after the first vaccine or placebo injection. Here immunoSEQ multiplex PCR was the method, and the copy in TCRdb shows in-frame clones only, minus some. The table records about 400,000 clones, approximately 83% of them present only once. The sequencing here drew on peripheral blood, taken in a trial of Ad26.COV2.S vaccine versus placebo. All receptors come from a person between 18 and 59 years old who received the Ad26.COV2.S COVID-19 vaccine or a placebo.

The CDR3 sequence: CASSKDKGAGNEKLFF. CDR3 sequence (DNA): TGTGCCAGCAGCAAAGATAAGGGGGCGGGTAATGAAAAACTGTTTTTT. The chain is built from TRBV21-1 and TRBJ1-4; the table gives TRBD1 as D, unverified against the DNA. TRBV21-1 is termed a pseudogene. The CDR3 has 16 residues.

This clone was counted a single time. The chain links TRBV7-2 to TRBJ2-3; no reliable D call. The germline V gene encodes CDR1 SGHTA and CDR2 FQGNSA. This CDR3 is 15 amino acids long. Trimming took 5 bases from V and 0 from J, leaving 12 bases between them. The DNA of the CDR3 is TGTGCCAGCAGCCCTCGGCCCACTAGCACAGATACGCAGTATTTT. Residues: CASSPRPTSTDTQYF.

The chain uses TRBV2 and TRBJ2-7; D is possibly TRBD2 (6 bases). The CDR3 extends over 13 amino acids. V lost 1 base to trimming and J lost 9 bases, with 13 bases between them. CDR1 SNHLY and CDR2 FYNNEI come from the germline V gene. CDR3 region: CASSEDQGGVQYF. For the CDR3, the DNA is TGTGCCAGCAGTGAAGACCAGGGAGGTGTGCAGTACTTC.

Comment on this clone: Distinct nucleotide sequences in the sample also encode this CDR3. The CDR3 here is CASSLKGNTEAFF. CDR3 DNA: TGTGCCAGCAGTTTAAAGGGTAACACTGAAGCTTTCTTT. The rearrangement joins TRBV12-3 or TRBV12-4 to TRBJ1-1; D gene ambiguous. The length of the CDR3 is 13 residues. Trimming took off 2 bases at V and 2 bases at J, with 6 bases between the two ends.

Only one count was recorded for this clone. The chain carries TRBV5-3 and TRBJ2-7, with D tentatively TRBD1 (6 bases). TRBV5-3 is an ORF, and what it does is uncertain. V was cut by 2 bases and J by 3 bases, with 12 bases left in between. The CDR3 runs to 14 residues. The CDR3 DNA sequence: TGTGCCAGAAGCTTAAACAGGGCATTCTACGAGCAGTACTTC. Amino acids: CARSLNRAFYEQYF.

The CDR3 region is CASSSTGGVGTEAFF. DNA of the CDR3: TGTGCCAGCAGCTCCACAGGGGGCGTTGGGACTGAAGCTTTCTTT. This sequence joins TRBV7-2 and TRBJ1-1, with 9 bases matching TRBD1. The CDR3 sequence is 15 residues long. The ends lost 4 bases at V and 5 bases at J; junction bases unmatched: 8. Germline lookup yields CDR1 SGHTA and CDR2 FQGNSA.

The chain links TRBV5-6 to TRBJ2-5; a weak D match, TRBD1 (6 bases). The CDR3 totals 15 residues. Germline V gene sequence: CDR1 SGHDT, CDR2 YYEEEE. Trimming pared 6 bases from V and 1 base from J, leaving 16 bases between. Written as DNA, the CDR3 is TGTGCCAGCACCGAGACAGGCTCTCCCCAAGAGACCCAGTACTTC. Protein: CASTETGSPQETQYF.

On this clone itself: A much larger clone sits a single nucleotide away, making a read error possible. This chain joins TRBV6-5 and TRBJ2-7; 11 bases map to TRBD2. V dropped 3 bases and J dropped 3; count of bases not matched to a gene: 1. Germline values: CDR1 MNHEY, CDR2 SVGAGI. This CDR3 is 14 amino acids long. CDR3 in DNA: TGTGCCAGCAGTTATGGGACTAGCGGCTACGAGCAGTACTTC. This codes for CASSYGTSGYEQYF.

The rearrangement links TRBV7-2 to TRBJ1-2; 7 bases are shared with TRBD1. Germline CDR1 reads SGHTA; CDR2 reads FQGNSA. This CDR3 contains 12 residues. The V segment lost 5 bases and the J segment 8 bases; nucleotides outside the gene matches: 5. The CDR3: CASSVYRGGYTF. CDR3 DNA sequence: TGTGCCAGCAGCGTTTACAGGGGCGGCTACACCTTC.

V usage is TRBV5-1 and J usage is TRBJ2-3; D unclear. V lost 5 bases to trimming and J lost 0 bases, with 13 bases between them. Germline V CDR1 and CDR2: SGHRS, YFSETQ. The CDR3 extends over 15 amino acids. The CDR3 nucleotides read TGCGCCAGCAGATCGGACGGCGCTAGCACAGATACGCAGTATTTT. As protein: CASRSDGASTDTQYF.

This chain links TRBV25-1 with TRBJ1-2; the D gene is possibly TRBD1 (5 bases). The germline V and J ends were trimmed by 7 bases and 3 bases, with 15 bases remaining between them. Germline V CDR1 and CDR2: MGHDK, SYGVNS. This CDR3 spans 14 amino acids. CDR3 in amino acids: CASTPPGLDYGYTF. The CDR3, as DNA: TGTGCCAGCACCCCCCCGGGACTCGACTATGGCTACACCTTC.

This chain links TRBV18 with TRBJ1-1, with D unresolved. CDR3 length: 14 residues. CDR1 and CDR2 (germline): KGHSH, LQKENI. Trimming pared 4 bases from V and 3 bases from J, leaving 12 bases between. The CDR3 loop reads CASSLALIDTEAFF. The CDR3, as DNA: TGTGCCAGCTCACTCGCACTTATTGACACTGAAGCTTTCTTT.

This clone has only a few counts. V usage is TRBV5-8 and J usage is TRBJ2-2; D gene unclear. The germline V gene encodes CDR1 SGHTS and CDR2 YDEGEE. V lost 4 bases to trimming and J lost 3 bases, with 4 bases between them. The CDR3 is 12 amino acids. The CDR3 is CASSPYTGELFF. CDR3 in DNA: TGTGCCAGCAGCCCATACACCGGGGAGCTGTTTTTT.

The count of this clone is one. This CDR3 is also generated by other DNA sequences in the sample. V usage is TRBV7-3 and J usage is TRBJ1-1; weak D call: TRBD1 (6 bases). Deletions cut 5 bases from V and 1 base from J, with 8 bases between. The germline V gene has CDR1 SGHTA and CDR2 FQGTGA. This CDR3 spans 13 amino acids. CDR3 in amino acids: CASSQQGNTEAFF. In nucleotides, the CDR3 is TGTGCCAGCAGCCAACAGGGGAACACTGAAGCTTTCTTT.

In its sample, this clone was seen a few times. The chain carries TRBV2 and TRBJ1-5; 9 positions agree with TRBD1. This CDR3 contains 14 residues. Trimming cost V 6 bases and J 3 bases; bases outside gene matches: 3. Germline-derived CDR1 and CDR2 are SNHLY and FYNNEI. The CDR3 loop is CASSWDRANQPQHF. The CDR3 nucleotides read TGTGCCAGCAGCTGGGACAGGGCCAATCAGCCCCAGCATTTT.

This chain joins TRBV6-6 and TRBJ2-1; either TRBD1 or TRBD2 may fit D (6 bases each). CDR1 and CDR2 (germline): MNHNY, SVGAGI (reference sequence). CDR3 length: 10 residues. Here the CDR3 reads CAGGGNEQFF. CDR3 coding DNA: TGTGCGGGGGGCGGCAATGAGCAGTTCTTC.

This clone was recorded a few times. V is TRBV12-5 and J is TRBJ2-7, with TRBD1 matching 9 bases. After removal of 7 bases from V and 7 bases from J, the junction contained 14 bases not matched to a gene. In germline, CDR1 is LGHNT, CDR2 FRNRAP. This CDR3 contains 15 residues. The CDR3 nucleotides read TGTGCTAGTGCCACCGCCGGGACAGGGCCTAGGGAGCAGTACTTC. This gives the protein CASATAGTGPREQYF. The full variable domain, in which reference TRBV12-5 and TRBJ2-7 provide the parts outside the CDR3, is DARVTQTPRHKVTEMGQEVTMRCQPILGHNTVFWYRQTMMQGLELLAYFRNRAPLDDSGMPKDRFSAEMPDATLATLKIQPSEPRDSAVYFCASATAGTGPREQYFGPGTRLTVT.

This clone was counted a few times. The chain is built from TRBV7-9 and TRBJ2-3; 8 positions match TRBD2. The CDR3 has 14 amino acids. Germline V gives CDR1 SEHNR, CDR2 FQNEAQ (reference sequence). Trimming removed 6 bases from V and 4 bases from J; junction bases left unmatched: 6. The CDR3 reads CASRGLVAADTQYF. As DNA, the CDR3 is TGTGCCAGCAGGGGACTAGTCGCCGCAGATACGCAGTATTTT.

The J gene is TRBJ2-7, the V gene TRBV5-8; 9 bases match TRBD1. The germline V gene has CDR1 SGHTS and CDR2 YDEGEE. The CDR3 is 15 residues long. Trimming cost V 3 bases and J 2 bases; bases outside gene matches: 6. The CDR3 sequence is CASSSPGQGTYEQYF. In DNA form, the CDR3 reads TGTGCCAGCAGCTCTCCGGGACAGGGCACCTACGAGCAGTACTTC. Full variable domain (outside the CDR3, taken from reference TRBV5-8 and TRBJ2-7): EAGVTQSPTHLIKTRGQQATLRCSPISGHTSVYWYQQALGLGLQFLLWYDEGEERNRGNFPPRFSGRQFPNYSSELNVNALELEDSALYLCASSSPGQGTYEQYFGPGTRLTVT.

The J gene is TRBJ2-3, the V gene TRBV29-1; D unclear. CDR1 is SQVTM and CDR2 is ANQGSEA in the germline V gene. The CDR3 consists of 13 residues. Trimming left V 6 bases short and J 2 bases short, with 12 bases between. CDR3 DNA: TGCAGCGTCGGACGGCAGTACACAGATACGCAGTATTTT. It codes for CSVGRQYTDTQYF.

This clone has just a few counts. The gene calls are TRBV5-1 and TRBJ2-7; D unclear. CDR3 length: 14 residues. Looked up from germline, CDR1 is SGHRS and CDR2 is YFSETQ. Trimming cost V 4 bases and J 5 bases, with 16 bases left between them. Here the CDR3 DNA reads TGCGCCAGCAGCCCCCCGGGTTTATTAGACGAGCAGTACTTC. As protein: CASSPPGLLDEQYF.

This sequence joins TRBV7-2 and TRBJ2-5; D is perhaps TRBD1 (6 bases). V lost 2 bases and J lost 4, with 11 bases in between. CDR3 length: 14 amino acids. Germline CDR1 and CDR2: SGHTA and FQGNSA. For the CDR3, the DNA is TGTGCCAGCAGCTTATGGGGGCGAAGAGAGACCCAGTACTTC. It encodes CASSLWGRRETQYF.

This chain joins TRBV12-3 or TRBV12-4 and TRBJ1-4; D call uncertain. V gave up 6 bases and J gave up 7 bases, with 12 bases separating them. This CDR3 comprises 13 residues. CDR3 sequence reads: CASRPSGREKLFF. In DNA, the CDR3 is TGTGCCAGCAGACCCTCTGGGCGTGAAAAACTGTTTTTT.

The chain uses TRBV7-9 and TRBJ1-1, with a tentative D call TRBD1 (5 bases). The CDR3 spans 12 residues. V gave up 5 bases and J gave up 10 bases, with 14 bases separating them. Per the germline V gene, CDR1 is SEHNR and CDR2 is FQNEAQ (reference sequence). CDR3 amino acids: CASSLMGVRAFF. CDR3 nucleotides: TGTGCCAGCAGCCTCATGGGGGTGCGAGCTTTCTTT.

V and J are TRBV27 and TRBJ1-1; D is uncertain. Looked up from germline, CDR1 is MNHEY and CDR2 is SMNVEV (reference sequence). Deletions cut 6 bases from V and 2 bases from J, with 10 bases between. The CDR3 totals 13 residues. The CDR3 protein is CASRNWENTEAFF. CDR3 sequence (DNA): TGTGCCAGCAGAAATTGGGAAAACACTGAAGCTTTCTTT.

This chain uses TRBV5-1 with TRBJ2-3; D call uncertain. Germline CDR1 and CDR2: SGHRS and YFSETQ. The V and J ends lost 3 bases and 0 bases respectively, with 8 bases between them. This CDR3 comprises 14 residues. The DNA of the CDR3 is TGCGCCAGCAGCTCTCCTCCTAGCACAGATACGCAGTATTTT. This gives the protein CASSSPPSTDTQYF.

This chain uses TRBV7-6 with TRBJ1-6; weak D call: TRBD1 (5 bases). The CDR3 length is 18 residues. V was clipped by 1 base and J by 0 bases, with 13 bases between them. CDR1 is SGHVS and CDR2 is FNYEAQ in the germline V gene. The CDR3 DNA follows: TGTGCCAGCAGCTTAGAAGTCGGGGCTAGCTCCTATAATTCACCCCTCCACTTT. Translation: CASSLEVGASSYNSPLHF.

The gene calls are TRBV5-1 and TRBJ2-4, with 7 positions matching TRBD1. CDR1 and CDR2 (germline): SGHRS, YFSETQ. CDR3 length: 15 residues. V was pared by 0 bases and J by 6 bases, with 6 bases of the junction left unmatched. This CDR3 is CASSLDGQGVNIQYF. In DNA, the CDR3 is TGCGCCAGCAGCTTGGACGGGCAGGGGGTAAACATTCAGTACTTC.

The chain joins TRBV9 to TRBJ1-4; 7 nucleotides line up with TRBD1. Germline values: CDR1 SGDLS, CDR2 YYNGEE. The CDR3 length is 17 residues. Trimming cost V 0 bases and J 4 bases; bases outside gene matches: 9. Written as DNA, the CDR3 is TGTGCCAGCAGCGTAGCGGGCGGGACAGCACTTAATGAAAAACTGTTTTTT. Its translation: CASSVAGGTALNEKLFF.